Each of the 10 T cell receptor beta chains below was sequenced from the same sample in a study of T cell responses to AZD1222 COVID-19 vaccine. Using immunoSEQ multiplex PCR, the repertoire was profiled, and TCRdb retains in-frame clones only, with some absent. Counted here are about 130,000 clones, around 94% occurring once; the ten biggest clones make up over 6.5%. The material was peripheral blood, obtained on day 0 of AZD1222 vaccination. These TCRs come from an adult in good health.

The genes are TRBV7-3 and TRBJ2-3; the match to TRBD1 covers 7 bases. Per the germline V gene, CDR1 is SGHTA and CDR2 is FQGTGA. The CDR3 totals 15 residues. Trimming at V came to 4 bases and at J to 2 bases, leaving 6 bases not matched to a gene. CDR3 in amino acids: CASSSTGSHTDTQYF. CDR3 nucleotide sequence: TGTGCCAGCAGCTCGACAGGGTCTCACACAGATACGCAGTATTTT.

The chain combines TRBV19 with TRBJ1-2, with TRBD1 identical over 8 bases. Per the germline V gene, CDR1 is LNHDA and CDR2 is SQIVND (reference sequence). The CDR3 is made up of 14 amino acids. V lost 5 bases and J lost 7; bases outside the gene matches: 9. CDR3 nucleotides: TGTGCCAGTAGTGTCGCGCAGGGGGCTTTTGGCTACACCTTC. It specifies CASSVAQGAFGYTF.

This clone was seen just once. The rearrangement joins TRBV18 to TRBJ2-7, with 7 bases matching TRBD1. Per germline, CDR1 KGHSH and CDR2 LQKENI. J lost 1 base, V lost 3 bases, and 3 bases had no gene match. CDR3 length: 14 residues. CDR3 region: CASSPDRNSYEQYF. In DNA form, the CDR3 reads TGTGCCAGCTCACCGGACAGGAATTCCTACGAGCAGTACTTC.

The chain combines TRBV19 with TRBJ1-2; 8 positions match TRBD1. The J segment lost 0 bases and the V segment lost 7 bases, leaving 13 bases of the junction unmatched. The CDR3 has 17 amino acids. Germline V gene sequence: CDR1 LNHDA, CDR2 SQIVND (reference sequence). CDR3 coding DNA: TGTGCCAGTACCTCCCCCCTGACAGGGGCAGCTAACTATGGCTACACCTTC. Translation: CASTSPLTGAANYGYTF.

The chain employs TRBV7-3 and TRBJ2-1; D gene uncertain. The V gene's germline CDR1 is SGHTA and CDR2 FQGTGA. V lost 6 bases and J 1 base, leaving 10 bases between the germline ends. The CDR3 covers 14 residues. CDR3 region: CASSPGTSYNEQFF. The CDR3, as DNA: TGTGCCAGCAGTCCGGGTACGTCCTACAATGAGCAGTTCTTC.

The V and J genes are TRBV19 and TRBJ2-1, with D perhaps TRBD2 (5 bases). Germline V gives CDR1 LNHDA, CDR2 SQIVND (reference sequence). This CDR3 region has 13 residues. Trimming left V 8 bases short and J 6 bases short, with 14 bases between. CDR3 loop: CASGSIYSNEQFF. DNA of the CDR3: TGTGCCAGTGGGAGTATATACAGCAATGAGCAGTTCTTC.

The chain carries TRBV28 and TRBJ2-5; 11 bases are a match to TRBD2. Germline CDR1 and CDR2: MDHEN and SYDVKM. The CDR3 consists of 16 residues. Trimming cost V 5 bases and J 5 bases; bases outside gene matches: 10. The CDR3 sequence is CASSILTSGIRETQYF. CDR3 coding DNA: TGTGCCAGCAGTATCTTGACTAGCGGGATACGGGAGACCCAGTACTTC.

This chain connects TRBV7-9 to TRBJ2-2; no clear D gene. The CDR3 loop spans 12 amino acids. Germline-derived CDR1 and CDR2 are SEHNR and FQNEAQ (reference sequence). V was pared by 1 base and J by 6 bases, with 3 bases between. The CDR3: CASSLVPGELFF. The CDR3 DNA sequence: TGTGCCAGCAGCTTAGTCCCCGGGGAGCTGTTTTTT.

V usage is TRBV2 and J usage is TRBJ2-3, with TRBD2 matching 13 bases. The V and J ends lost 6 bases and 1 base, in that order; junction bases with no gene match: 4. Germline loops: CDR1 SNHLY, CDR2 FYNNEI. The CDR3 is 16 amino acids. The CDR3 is CASSPGLAGGTDTQYF. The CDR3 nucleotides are TGTGCCAGCAGCCCCGGACTAGCGGGGGGCACAGATACGCAGTATTTT.

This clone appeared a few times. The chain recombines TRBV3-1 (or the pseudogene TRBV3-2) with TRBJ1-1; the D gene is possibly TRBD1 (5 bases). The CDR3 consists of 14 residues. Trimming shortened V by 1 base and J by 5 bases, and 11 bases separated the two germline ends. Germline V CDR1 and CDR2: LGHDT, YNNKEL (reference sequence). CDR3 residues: CASSQARGWTEAFF. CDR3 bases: TGTGCCAGCAGCCAAGCTAGGGGATGGACTGAAGCTTTCTTT.